The 30 T cell receptor beta chains given below trace back to one sample, sequenced in a study of blood T cell repertoires in COVID-19. The protocol was immunoSEQ multiplex PCR, while the TCRdb copy is restricted to in-frame clones and leaves out a portion. This table holds around 130,000 clones, under 90% found once. What was sequenced was peripheral blood. These receptors originate from a woman aged 60-70 years with acute or convalescent COVID-19.

This chain joins TRBV30 and TRBJ1-3, with 7 bases identical to TRBD1. Germline values: CDR1 GTSNPN, CDR2 SVGIG (reference sequence). CDR3 length equals 13 residues. The J segment lost 3 bases and the V segment lost 6 bases, leaving 5 bases of the junction unmatched. The CDR3 protein is CACLQGFGNTIYF. CDR3 coding DNA: TGTGCCTGCCTACAGGGGTTTGGAAACACCATATATTTT.

This clone was counted ten times or more. This rearrangement joins TRBV6-5 to TRBJ2-2; 8 nucleotides match TRBD2. In germline, CDR1 is MNHEY, CDR2 SVGAGI. The CDR3 runs 15 residues. V shed 3 bases and J 6 bases; nucleotides not matched to a gene: 6. In DNA, the CDR3 is TGTGCCAGCAGTTATCGGGGGGGGTTACCCGGGGAGCTGTTTTTT. Encoded protein: CASSYRGGLPGELFF.

The chain combines TRBV5-1 with TRBJ1-4; possibly TRBD1 for D (6 bases). V shed 5 bases and J shed 8 bases, with 19 bases lying between them. CDR1 is SGHRS, CDR2 YFSETQ, per germline. The CDR3 is made up of 15 amino acids. CDR3 residues: CASSYGAGEGEKLFF. As DNA, the CDR3 is TGCGCCAGCAGTTATGGGGCAGGGGAAGGCGAAAAACTGTTTTTT.

The chain is built from TRBV12-3 or TRBV12-4 and TRBJ1-1; 8 bases are shared with TRBD1. V lost 3 bases, J lost 7 bases, and 1 base stayed unmatched. CDR3 length: 12 residues. The CDR3 protein is CASSLGQDEAFF. CDR3 DNA: TGTGCCAGCAGTTTGGGACAGGATGAAGCTTTCTTT.

The chain has TRBV13 and TRBJ2-5, with 8 bases lining up with TRBD1. The length of the CDR3 is 13 residues. Unmatched junction bases numbered 6, after V lost 8 bases and J lost 4 bases. In germline, CDR1 is PRHDT, CDR2 FYEKMQ (reference sequence). The CDR3 nucleotides are TGTGCCAGCCTCCAGGGGGCCGGAGAGACCCAGTACTTC. Its protein is CASLQGAGETQYF.

The V and J genes are TRBV2 and TRBJ2-1, with a possible D match to TRBD2 (5 bases). Germline V gives CDR1 SNHLY, CDR2 FYNNEI. V lost 4 bases, J lost 0 bases, and 7 bases lay in between. The length of the CDR3 is 14 residues. This CDR3 reads CASSAGFSYNEQFF. The CDR3 bases are TGTGCCAGCAGTGCGGGGTTCTCCTACAATGAGCAGTTCTTC.

V and J are TRBV18 and TRBJ2-3; D not resolved. The germline V gene has CDR1 KGHSH and CDR2 LQKENI. This CDR3 region has 16 residues. Trimming left V 1 base short and J 0 bases short, with 11 bases between. CDR3: CASSPLPVLSTDTQYF. For the CDR3, the DNA is TGTGCCAGCTCACCACTACCAGTGTTGAGCACAGATACGCAGTATTTT.

The chain links TRBV7-3 to TRBJ2-2; D gene uncertain. This CDR3 comprises 13 residues. V shed 5 bases and J shed 3 bases, with 7 bases lying between them. CDR1 is SGHTA, CDR2 FQGTGA, per germline. The CDR3 region has the DNA TGTGCCAGCAGCCCTGGCTACACCGGGGAGCTGTTTTTT. This gives the protein CASSPGYTGELFF.

This clone was counted a few times. In the same sample, other DNA sequences code for this CDR3. The rearrangement joins TRBV12-3 or TRBV12-4 to TRBJ1-1, with D perhaps matching TRBD1 (6 bases). Trimming left V 5 bases short and J 2 bases short, with 9 bases between. The CDR3 extends over 13 amino acids. This CDR3 reads CASSPTGNTEAFF. In DNA, the CDR3 is TGTGCCAGCAGTCCGACAGGTAACACTGAAGCTTTCTTT.

This chain joins TRBV19 and TRBJ2-3; TRBD2 is a possible D gene (7 bases). Trimming stripped 6 bases from V and 0 bases from J, with 16 bases between. This CDR3 comprises 16 residues. CDR1 is LNHDA and CDR2 is SQIVND in the germline V gene (reference sequence). The chain's CDR3 is CASSRGELASTDTQYF. In nucleotides, the CDR3 is TGTGCCAGTAGCAGGGGAGAACTAGCGAGCACAGATACGCAGTATTTT.

The chain joins TRBV15 to TRBJ1-2; 11 nucleotides agree with TRBD1. CDR3 length: 16 residues. J lost 8 bases, V lost 3 bases, and 11 bases had no gene match. CDR1 is LNHNV and CDR2 is YYDKDF in the germline V gene (reference sequence). The CDR3 region is CATSRGQGDRGDGYTF. The CDR3 region has the DNA TGTGCCACCAGCAGGGGACAGGGGGACAGGGGAGACGGCTACACCTTC.

The V and J genes are TRBV10-3 and TRBJ1-1, with 9 bases aligning to TRBD1. This CDR3 region has 14 residues. Trimming at V came to 5 bases and at J to 5 bases, leaving 6 bases not matched to a gene. Germline CDR1 and CDR2: ENHRY and SYGVKD. The CDR3 loop reads CAISPGQGLTEAFF. CDR3 DNA sequence: TGTGCCATCAGTCCGGGACAGGGCCTTACTGAAGCTTTCTTT.

The V and J genes are TRBV6-5 and TRBJ1-3, with D unclear. Germline V gene sequence: CDR1 MNHEY, CDR2 SVGAGI. There are 15 residues in the CDR3. The V end was cut by 7 bases, the J end by 4 bases, with 17 bases between. The CDR3 is CASIVVSGLGNTIYF. CDR3 in DNA: TGTGCCAGCATCGTAGTCAGCGGTTTAGGAAACACCATATATTTT.

The gene calls are TRBV7-9 and TRBJ1-2, with D possibly being TRBD1 (5 bases). This CDR3 is built from 14 residues. Trimming removed 1 base from V and 2 bases from J, with 8 bases in between. Germline V gives CDR1 SEHNR, CDR2 FQNEAQ (reference sequence). CDR3 in DNA: TGTGCCAGCAGCTTAGTCGCAGGGAACTATGGCTACACCTTC. Amino acids: CASSLVAGNYGYTF. Full variable domain (outside the CDR3, taken from reference TRBV7-9 and TRBJ1-2): DTGVSQNPRHKITKRGQNVTFRCDPISEHNRLYWYRQTLGQGPEFLTYFQNEAQLEKSRLLSDRFSAERPKGSFSTLEIQRTEQGDSAMYLCASSLVAGNYGYTFGSGTRLTVV.

The chain joins TRBV18 to TRBJ2-3; 8 bases align to TRBD1. V dropped 2 bases and J dropped 4; count of bases not matched to a gene: 8. This CDR3 contains 16 residues. Germline V gene data show CDR1 as KGHSH and CDR2 as LQKENI. This CDR3 is CASSPDTWTGSDTQYF. The DNA for the CDR3 is TGTGCCAGCTCACCAGATACGTGGACAGGGTCAGATACGCAGTATTTT.

The CDR3 DNA is TGTGCCAGCAGCCAAGATGCGGCGGACTATGGCTACACCTTC. The encoded protein is CASSQDAADYGYTF. The chain carries TRBV4-2 and TRBJ1-2, with D unclear. The CDR3 extends over 14 amino acids. Trimming took off 0 bases at V and 3 bases at J, with 8 bases between the two ends. Germline assignment: CDR1 LGHNA and CDR2 YNFKEQ.

The chain couples TRBV19 to TRBJ1-1; no clear D gene. The CDR3 is 14 amino acids. Germline CDR1 and CDR2: LNHDA and SQIVND (reference sequence). V lost 4 bases and J lost 1, with 10 bases in between. This CDR3 reads CASSRMASNTEAFF. The CDR3 DNA is TGTGCCAGTAGTAGAATGGCCTCGAACACTGAAGCTTTCTTT.

This chain links TRBV11-2 with TRBJ2-1, with unresolved D. There are 13 residues in the CDR3. The germline gives CDR1 SGHAT, CDR2 FQNNGV. V lost 1 base and J 6 bases, leaving 7 bases between the germline ends. The CDR3 reads CASSLGPTNEQFF. CDR3 DNA sequence: TGTGCCAGCAGCTTAGGCCCTACCAATGAGCAGTTCTTC.

This rearrangement joins TRBV7-2 to TRBJ2-3, with 9 bases fitting TRBD2. V trimming: 2 bases; J trimming: 2 bases; junction bases outside the gene matches: 5. This CDR3 is 16 amino acids long. Germline V gene data show CDR1 as SGHTA and CDR2 as FQGNSA. The CDR3 reads CASSLRLAVLTDTQYF. The CDR3 nucleotides read TGTGCCAGCAGCTTAAGACTAGCGGTCCTCACAGATACGCAGTATTTT.

This clone has more than one count but fewer than ten. V gene TRBV5-1 combines with J gene TRBJ2-2; 7 bases match TRBD1. The CDR3 has 13 amino acids. J gave up 5 bases and V 6 bases, and 4 bases lay outside the gene matches. CDR1 is SGHRS, CDR2 YFSETQ, per germline. The CDR3, as DNA: TGCGCCAGCATAGCGACAGGGACCGGGGAGCTGTTTTTT. Encoded protein: CASIATGTGELFF.

The V gene is TRBV5-5, the J gene TRBJ2-2; D perhaps matches TRBD2 (5 bases). The CDR3 has 13 amino acids. The V gene lost 4 bases and the J gene lost 7 bases, with 11 bases spanning the gap. The germline V gene has CDR1 SGHKS and CDR2 YYEKEE (reference sequence). CDR3 protein: CASSQLAGGELFF. In DNA form, the CDR3 reads TGTGCCAGCAGCCAGCTCGCGGGCGGGGAGCTGTTTTTT.

This clone was picked up one time. This chain joins TRBV2 and TRBJ2-5, with 8 bases matching TRBD2. Per germline, CDR1 SNHLY and CDR2 FYNNEI. Trimming removed 6 bases from V and 9 bases from J; junction bases left unmatched: 18. The CDR3 is made up of 16 amino acids. The CDR3 region has the DNA TGTGCCAGCAGCCCCAGCCCCGGACTAGCAGGGAGGGCCCAGTACTTC. The encoded protein is CASSPSPGLAGRAQYF.

A few counts support this clone. V is TRBV14 and J is TRBJ1-2; TRBD1 matches at 7 bases. Germline-derived CDR1 and CDR2 are SGHDN and FVKESK. This CDR3 spans 17 amino acids. Trimming removed 4 bases from V and 2 bases from J; junction bases left unmatched: 13. The CDR3 sequence is CASSPRDSSSLNYGYTF. The CDR3, as DNA: TGTGCCAGCAGCCCACGGGACAGCTCCTCATTAAACTATGGCTACACCTTC.

This rearrangement joins TRBV27 to TRBJ2-2, with a tentative D call TRBD1 (6 bases). The CDR3 is 14 residues long. Trimming cost V 4 bases and J 2 bases, with 8 bases left between them. CDR1 MNHEY and CDR2 SMNVEV come from the germline V gene (reference sequence). CDR3 sequence: CASSSGTNTGELFF. Here the CDR3 DNA reads TGTGCCAGCAGTTCCGGGACAAACACCGGGGAGCTGTTTTTT.

This clone was counted between two and nine times. The chain is built from TRBV7-9 and TRBJ2-5, with TRBD2 as a possible D gene (5 bases). The CDR3 spans 16 residues. Germline CDR1 is SEHNR and CDR2 is FQNEAQ (reference sequence). V was clipped by 4 bases and J by 2 bases, with 17 bases between them. CDR3 bases: TGTGCCAGCAGCTCCCCACCCGGATCGGGGCAAGAGACCCAGTACTTC. Protein sequence: CASSSPPGSGQETQYF. The complete variable domain, with remaining parts taken from reference TRBV7-9 and TRBJ2-5, reads DTGVSQNPRHKITKRGQNVTFRCDPISEHNRLYWYRQTLGQGPEFLTYFQNEAQLEKSRLLSDRFSAERPKGSFSTLEIQRTEQGDSAMYLCASSSPPGSGQETQYFGPGTRLLVL.

The chain uses TRBV10-1 and TRBJ2-7, with a weak D call TRBD1 (5 bases). Trimming shortened V by 0 bases and J by 6 bases, and 9 bases separated the two germline ends. In germline, CDR1 is WNHNN, CDR2 SYGVQD (reference sequence). The length of the CDR3 is 13 residues. CDR3 in amino acids: CASSESGAREQYV. Here the CDR3 DNA reads TGCGCCAGCAGTGAGTCTGGGGCCCGCGAGCAGTACGTC.

The V call is TRBV9, the J call TRBJ1-3, with D perhaps TRBD1 (5 bases). V lost 0 bases to trimming and J lost 0 bases, with 13 bases between them. The CDR3 spans 17 residues. In germline, CDR1 is SGDLS, CDR2 YYNGEE. The CDR3 sequence: CASSVAETERSGNTIYF. CDR3 DNA sequence: TGTGCCAGCAGCGTAGCTGAGACAGAGCGCTCTGGAAACACCATATATTTT.

The chain recombines TRBV30 with TRBJ2-7, with 9 nucleotides matching TRBD1. The CDR3 loop spans 15 amino acids. Germline loops: CDR1 GTSNPN, CDR2 SVGIG (reference sequence). V trimming: 3 bases; J trimming: 5 bases; junction bases outside the gene matches: 11. CDR3 protein: CAWRPPRGQGHEQYV. The CDR3 nucleotides read TGTGCCTGGAGACCCCCTCGGGGACAGGGCCACGAGCAGTACGTC.

The rearrangement joins TRBV11-2 to TRBJ2-3; 14 nucleotides agree with TRBD2. In germline, CDR1 is SGHAT, CDR2 FQNNGV. With 4 bases clipped from V and 2 bases from J, the junction kept 2 bases outside the gene matches. The CDR3 is made up of 16 amino acids. The CDR3 loop is CASSWTSGGLTDTQYF. CDR3 in DNA: TGTGCCAGCAGCTGGACTAGCGGGGGGCTCACAGATACGCAGTATTTT. Full variable domain (rest looked up from reference TRBV11-2 and TRBJ2-3): EAGVAQSPRYKIIEKRQSVAFWCNPISGHATLYWYQQILGQGPKLLIQFQNNGVVDDSQLPKDRFSAERLKGVDSTLKIQPAKLEDSAVYLCASSWTSGGLTDTQYFGPGTRLTVL.

This clone was found a few times. The chain is built from TRBV27 and TRBJ1-6; D is perhaps TRBD1 (5 bases). CDR1 is MNHEY and CDR2 is SMNVEV in the germline V gene (reference sequence). V dropped 5 bases and J dropped 5 bases, with 7 bases sitting between them. This CDR3 spans 13 amino acids. CDR3 region: CASSGGNNSPLHF. CDR3 DNA: TGTGCCAGCAGTGGGGGGAATAATTCACCCCTCCACTTT.